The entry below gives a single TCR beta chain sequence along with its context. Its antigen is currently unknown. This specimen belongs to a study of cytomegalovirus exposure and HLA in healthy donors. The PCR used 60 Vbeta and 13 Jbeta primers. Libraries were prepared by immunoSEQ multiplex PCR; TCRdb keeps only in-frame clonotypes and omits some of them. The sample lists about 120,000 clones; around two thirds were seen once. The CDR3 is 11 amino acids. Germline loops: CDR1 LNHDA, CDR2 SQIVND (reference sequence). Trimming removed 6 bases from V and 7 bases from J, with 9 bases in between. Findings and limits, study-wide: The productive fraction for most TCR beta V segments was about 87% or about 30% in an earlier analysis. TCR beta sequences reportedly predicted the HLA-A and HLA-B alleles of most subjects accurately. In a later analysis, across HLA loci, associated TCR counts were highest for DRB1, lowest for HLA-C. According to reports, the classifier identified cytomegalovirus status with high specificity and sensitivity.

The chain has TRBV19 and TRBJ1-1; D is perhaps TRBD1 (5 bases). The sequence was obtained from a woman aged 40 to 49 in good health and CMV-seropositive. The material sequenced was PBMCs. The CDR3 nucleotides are TGTGCCAGTAGGGGGGGTATTGAAGCTTTCTTT. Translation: CASRGGIEAFF. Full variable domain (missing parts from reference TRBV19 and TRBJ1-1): DGGITQSPKYLFRKEGQNVTLSCEQNLNHDAMYWYRQDPGQGLRLIYYSQIVNDFQKGDIAEGYSVSREKKESFPLTVTSAQKNPTAFYLCASRGGIEAFFGQGTRLTVV.